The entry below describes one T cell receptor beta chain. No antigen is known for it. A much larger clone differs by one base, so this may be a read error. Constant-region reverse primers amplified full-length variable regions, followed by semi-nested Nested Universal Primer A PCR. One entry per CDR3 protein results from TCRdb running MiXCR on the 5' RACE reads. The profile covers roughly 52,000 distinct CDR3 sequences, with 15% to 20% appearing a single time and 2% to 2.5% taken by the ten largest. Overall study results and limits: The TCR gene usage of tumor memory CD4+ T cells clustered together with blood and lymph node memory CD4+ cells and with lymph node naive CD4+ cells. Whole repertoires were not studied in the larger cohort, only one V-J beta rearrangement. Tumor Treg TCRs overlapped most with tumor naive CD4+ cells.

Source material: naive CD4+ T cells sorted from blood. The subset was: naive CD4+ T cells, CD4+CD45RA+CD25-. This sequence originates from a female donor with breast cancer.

The CDR3 DNA reads TGCAGTGCTAGACCTGCGGGACAGGGGGTGGCCCAGCATTTT. This codes for CSARPAGQGVAQHF. This rearrangement joins TRBV20-1 to TRBJ1-5; 11 bases line up with TRBD1. CDR1 and CDR2 from the germline V gene are DFQATT and SNEGSKA (reference sequence). V shed 2 bases and J 11 bases; nucleotides not matched to a gene: 8. This CDR3 has 14 residues.